This entry lists 3 T cell receptor beta chains sequenced from one sample in a study of early T cells in non-severe SARS-CoV-2 infection. Each CDR3 protein is one row after TCRdb ran MiXCR on the 5' RACE reads. Of tens of thousands of distinct CDR3 sequences in the sample, approximately 6.1% were seen once. Sequences were obtained from whole blood. The receptors stem from an adult who was a healthcare worker with PCR-confirmed SARS-CoV-2 infection or an uninfected control (not recorded which).

In its sample, this clonotype was seen many times. The J gene is TRBJ2-5, the V gene TRBV29-1; 12 bases map to TRBD2. Germline CDR1 and CDR2: SQVTM and ANQGSEA. The ends lost 5 bases at V and 9 bases at J; junction bases unmatched: 10. The CDR3 runs to 14 residues. CDR3 residues: CSVSTSGGPGAQYF. CDR3 bases: TGCAGCGTTTCCACTAGCGGGGGGCCGGGGGCCCAGTACTTC.

This clonotype was counted at least ten times. The rearrangement uses TRBV7-9 and TRBJ1-2, with 8 bases identical to TRBD1. This CDR3 has 15 amino acids. Germline V gives CDR1 SEHNR, CDR2 FQNEAQ (reference sequence). Trimming at V came to 4 bases and at J to 4 bases, leaving 8 bases not matched to a gene. CDR3 bases: TGTGCCAGCAGCTCAATCGCAGGGGGCAGCTATGGCTACACCTTC. Translation gives CASSSIAGGSYGYTF.

In this sample, this clonotype turned up many times. The chain uses TRBV20-1 and TRBJ2-7; D is ambiguous. The CDR3 is 12 amino acids. Germline V CDR1 and CDR2: DFQATT, SNEGSKA (reference sequence). V was clipped by 1 base and J by 3 bases, with 7 bases between them. In nucleotides, the CDR3 is TGCAGTGCTAGAGGGCACAGCTACGAGCAGTACTTC. Protein: CSARGHSYEQYF.